This is a list of T cell receptor beta chains from one sample in a study of beta chain features in type 1 diabetes. The method was immunoSEQ multiplex PCR; TCRdb's version includes in-frame clones alone and lacks a portion of them. The repertoire includes under 950,000 clones, under 20% of them detected once, and 0.02% to 0.03% sits in the top ten. The specimen sequenced was naive CD4+ T cells from blood. These receptors were collected from a young woman in good health. The CDR3 runs from the conserved cysteine through the conserved F or W. A D gene is named only where the DNA matches it firmly. Size tells how often a clone was seen (once, few, many) or the class of an expanded clone, and some rows leave it out.

j_call v_call clone_size d_call cdr3_nt cdr3_aa
TRBJ2-2 TRBV2 few - TGTGCCAGCAGAAAAGGAACGAACACCGGGGAGCTGTTTTTT CASRKGTNTGELFF
TRBJ1-5 TRBV5-1 few - TGCGCCAGCAGCTTGGCAGTCGATCAGCCCCAGCATTTT CASSLAVDQPQHF
TRBJ2-7 TRBV5-1 few - TGCGCCAGCAGCTTGGGGCAGGACTACGAGCAGTACTTC CASSLGQDYEQYF
TRBJ2-1 TRBV18 - TRBD1 TGTGCCAGCTCACCTCCGGGACAGGGGTTCAATGAGCAGTTCTTC CASSPPGQGFNEQFF
TRBJ2-6 TRBV9 few - TGTGCCAGCAGCCAAAACTCTGGGGCCAACGTCCTGACTTTC CASSQNSGANVLTF
TRBJ2-7 TRBV5-1 few TRBD1 TGCGCCAGCAGCCCCGGACAGGTCAGCTCCTACGAGCAGTACTTC CASSPGQVSSYEQYF
TRBJ1-3 TRBV4-2 - - TGTGCCAGCAGCCAAGATTTTGGAGAAAACACCATATATTTT CASSQDFGENTIYF
TRBJ2-2 TRBV29-1 - - TGCAGCGTTGGACGGGACCGCGCGGAGCTGTTTTTT CSVGRDRAELFF
TRBJ2-2 TRBV9 - - TGTGCCAGCGGAACTAGCACCTCCGGGGAGCTGTTTTTT CASGTSTSGELFF
TRBJ2-1 TRBV7-6 - TRBD2 TGTGCCAGCAGCCTTAGCGGACTAGCGGGAGGGTGGGAGCAGTTCTTC CASSLSGLAGGWEQFF
TRBJ2-7 TRBV7-2 few TRBD2 TGTGCCAGCAGCCCTCGAGCGGGAGCCTCCTACGAGCAGTACTTC CASSPRAGASYEQYF
TRBJ2-7 TRBV9 - - TGTGCCAGCAGCGTAGTCGGGACCGTTGACCAGCAGTACTTC CASSVVGTVDQQYF
TRBJ1-5 TRBV7-9 few - TGTGCCAGCAGCCCTCCCGGCGGGGGTCAGCCCCAGCATTTT CASSPPGGGQPQHF
TRBJ1-2 TRBV18 - TRBD1 TGTGCCAGCTCACCCTCGGGACAGCAGCTCTATGGCTACACCTTC CASSPSGQQLYGYTF
TRBJ2-3 TRBV29-1 few - TGCAGCGTGGTTATGGGCACAGATACGCAGTATTTT CSVVMGTDTQYF
TRBJ2-7 TRBV7-2 few TRBD1 TGTGCCAGCAGCTTGGATTGGGACAGGGAGTATCGCGAGCAGTACTTC CASSLDWDREYREQYF
TRBJ2-6 TRBV7-6 few - TGTGCCAGCAGCTTAGTGTCAAGGGTACCCTCTGGGGCCAACGTCCTGACTTTC CASSLVSRVPSGANVLTF
TRBJ1-4 TRBV19 - - TGTGCCAGTAGAGCCAATGAAAAACTGTTTTTT CASRANEKLFF
TRBJ2-7 TRBV28 - - TGTGCCAGCGGGCGGGACATCATCTACGAGCAGTACTTC CASGRDIIYEQYF
TRBJ1-4 TRBV7-9 - - TGTGCCAGCAGCTTACCGGGGTATGAAAAACTGTTTTTT CASSLPGYEKLFF
TRBJ2-7 TRBV18 - TRBD1 TGTGCCAGCTCACCGGACAGGGGGCGTTACGAGCAGTACTTC CASSPDRGRYEQYF
TRBJ1-2 TRBV5-4 few - TGTGCCAGCAGCTTGACGCGACAATGGGGCTACACCTTC CASSLTRQWGYTF
TRBJ1-1 TRBV7-2 - - TGTGCCAGCAGCGTTACAGGACAGCGGACTGAAGCTTTCTTT CASSVTGQRTEAFF
TRBJ1-4 TRBV21-1 - - TGTGCCAGCAGCAGGGGGTGGCCTAATGAAAAACTGTTTTTT CASSRGWPNEKLFF
TRBJ2-5 TRBV12-5 - - TGTGCTAGTGGTTCCCATGGGGGAGAGACCCAGTACTTC CASGSHGGETQYF
TRBJ2-3 TRBV18 - - TGTGCCAGCTCACCACGGGCAGATACGCAGTATTTT CASSPRADTQYF
TRBJ2-2 TRBV4-2 - - TGTGCCAGCAGCCAAGCCACCGGGGAGCTGTTTTTT CASSQATGELFF
TRBJ1-2 TRBV20-1 - - TGCAGTGCTGGAACAGGGTATGGCTACACCTTC CSAGTGYGYTF
TRBJ2-7 TRBV5-4 - - TGTGCCAGCAGCTTGGCCGGGACGTACGAGCAGTACTTC CASSLAGTYEQYF
TRBJ2-7 TRBV19 - TRBD1 TGTGCCAGTAGTCCGTACCGACAGGGTCCTACCTACGAGCAGTACTTC CASSPYRQGPTYEQYF
TRBJ2-1 TRBV28 - TRBD2 TGTGCCAGCAGTTTATCCGCTAGCGGGAGCTTCAATGAGCAGTTCTTC CASSLSASGSFNEQFF
TRBJ1-1 TRBV5-1 few - TGCGCCAGCAGCCCCCGGGTGGCGTGGGAGCGGGCCACTGAAGCTTTCTTT CASSPRVAWERATEAFF
TRBJ2-7 TRBV6-6 few - TGTGCCAGCAGTTACTCGAAGGGCAGCGAGCAGTACTTC CASSYSKGSEQYF
TRBJ2-7 TRBV7-8 - TRBD2 TGTGCCAGCAAGCAAGGGAGCGGGGCCTCCTACGAGCAGTACTTC CASKQGSGASYEQYF
TRBJ2-1 TRBV12-5 - - TGTGCTAGTGCCCCCCACCGTTGGGAGTCCTACAATGAGCAGTTCTTC CASAPHRWESYNEQFF
TRBJ1-5 TRBV19 - - TGTGCCAGTAGTAGCATTTATCAGCCCCAGCATTTT CASSSIYQPQHF
TRBJ2-1 TRBV5-1 few TRBD1 TGCGCCAGCAGCTTGTTTTTTCCCGGGACAGCCAACAATGAGCAGTTCTTC CASSLFFPGTANNEQFF
TRBJ2-3 TRBV5-1 few TRBD2 TGCGCCAGCAGCTCTTTAGCGGGAGCAGATACGCAGTATTTT CASSSLAGADTQYF
TRBJ1-3 TRBV28 - - TGTGCCAGCAGTCCCGGGGGATCTGGAAACACCATATATTTT CASSPGGSGNTIYF
TRBJ2-1 TRBV23-1 few TRBD1 TGCGCCAGCAGGCGGTTGAGAGGGGGCGGCGGCAATGAGCAGTTCTTC CASRRLRGGGGNEQFF
TRBJ2-2 TRBV7-3 - - TGTGCCAGCAGCTTAACGGCGGCCGGGGAGCTGTTTTTT CASSLTAAGELFF
TRBJ2-1 TRBV4-3 - TRBD2 TGCGCCAGCAGCCAAGTGGGTAGCGGGACCAATGAGCAGTTCTTC CASSQVGSGTNEQFF
TRBJ2-5 TRBV28 - - TGTGCCAGCAGTTACGCGTCGGCAGCGGCATCGGAGACCCAGTACTTC CASSYASAAASETQYF
TRBJ2-1 TRBV5-1 - - TGCGCCAGCAGCTTGTCAGTAGGTGGGGATGAGCAGTTCTTC CASSLSVGGDEQFF
TRBJ2-7 TRBV2 - - TGTGCCAGCAGTGAAGATACCTACGAGCAGTACTTC CASSEDTYEQYF
TRBJ2-3 TRBV6-4 - - TGTGCCAGCAGTGCCCAAGGACAAAGCACAGATACGCAGTATTTT CASSAQGQSTDTQYF
TRBJ2-2 TRBV11-2 - - TGTGCCAGCAGCTTTATCTCGTGGGAGCTGTTTTTT CASSFISWELFF
TRBJ2-1 TRBV5-5 few - TGTGCCAGCAGCTTGTCAGTGCCTGGGGATAATGAGCAGTTCTTC CASSLSVPGDNEQFF
TRBJ1-3 TRBV6-1 few - TGTGCCAGCAGTGAAAATTGGGGCAACACCATATATTTT CASSENWGNTIYF
TRBJ2-7 TRBV29-1 - - TGCAGCGTTGAGACTGGCTACGAGCAGTACTTC CSVETGYEQYF
TRBJ2-3 TRBV7-3 few - TGTGCCAGCGCCGCCCAAAGGCGATCGAGCACAGATACGCAGTATTTT CASAAQRRSSTDTQYF
TRBJ2-7 TRBV10-3 few TRBD2 TGTGCCACGCGGACTAGCGGGATCTACGAGCAGTACTTC CATRTSGIYEQYF
TRBJ1-2 TRBV28 few - TGTGCCAGCAGTTTGCCCTCCCTGACGGGCTACACCTTC CASSLPSLTGYTF
TRBJ1-1 TRBV4-3 - - TGCGCCAGCAGCCTCATGACAGAGAACACTGAAGCTTTCTTT CASSLMTENTEAFF
TRBJ1-1 TRBV6-4 few - TGTGCCAGCAAGATGGATTCGGACACTGAAGCTTTCTTT CASKMDSDTEAFF